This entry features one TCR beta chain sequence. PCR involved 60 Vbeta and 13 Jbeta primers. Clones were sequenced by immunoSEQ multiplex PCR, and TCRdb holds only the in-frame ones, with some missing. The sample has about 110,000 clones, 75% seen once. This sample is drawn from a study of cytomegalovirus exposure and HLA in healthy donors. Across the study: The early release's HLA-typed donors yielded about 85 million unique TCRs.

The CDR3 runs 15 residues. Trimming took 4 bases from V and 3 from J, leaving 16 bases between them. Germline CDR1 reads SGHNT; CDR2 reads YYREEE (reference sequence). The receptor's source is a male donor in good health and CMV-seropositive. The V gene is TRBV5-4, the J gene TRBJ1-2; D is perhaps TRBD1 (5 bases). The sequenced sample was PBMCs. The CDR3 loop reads CASSPGVDSYYGYTF. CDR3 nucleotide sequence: TGTGCCAGCAGCCCGGGTGTTGACAGTTACTATGGCTACACCTTC. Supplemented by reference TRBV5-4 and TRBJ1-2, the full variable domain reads ETGVTQSPTHLIKTRGQQVTLRCSSQSGHNTVSWYQQALGQGPQFIFQYYREEENGRGNFPPRFSGLQFPNYSSELNVNALELDDSALYLCASSPGVDSYYGYTFGSGTRLTVV.